This TCR beta chain stems from a study of blood T cells in healthy people across ages. General study points: Naive CD4+ cell counts and diversity both ran higher in long-lived than in aged donors.

Then a second PCR, running roughly 7 to 11 cycles, was carried out with a sample-barcoded 5' primer and a J-beta primer mix. TCRdb passed the 5' RACE reads through MiXCR, listing each CDR3 protein once. Of about 780,000 distinct CDR3 sequences in the sample, roughly 24% are singletons; the top ten hold roughly 3.1%. As for this clonotype: The antigen is unknown.

The germline CDR1 and CDR2 sequences are SEHNR and FQNEAQ (reference sequence). V was cut by 7 bases and J by 7 bases, with 16 bases left in between. This CDR3 has 13 amino acids. Donors gave around 9.8 milliliters of peripheral blood apiece. The sample was also reused in another study, on T cells of mothers and their children. That study reports: Samples came from a few healthy Caucasian mothers and their six children.

The clonotype comes from a boy under 18 in good health. The chain joins TRBV7-9 to TRBJ2-5; TRBD1 or TRBD2 may be the D gene (6 bases each). Source material: blood. CDR3 sequence reads: CASTQGGRGTQYF. As DNA, the CDR3 is TGTGCCAGCACCCAAGGGGGGCGGGGGACCCAGTACTTC.